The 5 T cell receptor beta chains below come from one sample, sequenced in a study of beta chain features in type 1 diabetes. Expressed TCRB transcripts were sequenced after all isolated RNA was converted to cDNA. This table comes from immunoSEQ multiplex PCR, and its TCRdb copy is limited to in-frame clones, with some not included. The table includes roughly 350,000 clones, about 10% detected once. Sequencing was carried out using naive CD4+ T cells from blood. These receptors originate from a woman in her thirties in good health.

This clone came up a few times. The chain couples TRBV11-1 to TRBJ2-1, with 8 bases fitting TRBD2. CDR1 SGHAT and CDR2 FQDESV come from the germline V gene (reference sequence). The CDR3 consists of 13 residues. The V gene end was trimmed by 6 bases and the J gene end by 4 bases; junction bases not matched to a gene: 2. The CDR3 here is CASRVAGYNEQFF. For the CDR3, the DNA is TGTGCCAGCAGAGTAGCGGGATACAATGAGCAGTTCTTC.

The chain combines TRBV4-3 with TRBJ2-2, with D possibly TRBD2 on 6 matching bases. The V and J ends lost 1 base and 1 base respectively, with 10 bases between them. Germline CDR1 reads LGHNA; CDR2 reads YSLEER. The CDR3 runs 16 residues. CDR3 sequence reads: CASSQVPGRNTGELFF. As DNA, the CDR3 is TGCGCCAGCAGCCAAGTACCCGGGAGGAACACCGGGGAGCTGTTTTTT.

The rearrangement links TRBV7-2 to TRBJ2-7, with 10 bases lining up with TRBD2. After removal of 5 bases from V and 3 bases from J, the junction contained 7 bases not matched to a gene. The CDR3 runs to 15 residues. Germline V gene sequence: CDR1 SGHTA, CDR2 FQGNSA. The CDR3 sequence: CASSPRAGGNYEQYF. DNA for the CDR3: TGTGCCAGCAGCCCAAGAGCGGGGGGGAACTACGAGCAGTACTTC.

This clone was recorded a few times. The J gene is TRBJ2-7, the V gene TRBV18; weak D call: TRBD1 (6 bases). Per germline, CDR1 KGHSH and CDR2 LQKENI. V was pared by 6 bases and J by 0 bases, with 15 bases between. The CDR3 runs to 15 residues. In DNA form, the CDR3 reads TGTGCCAGCTCCCCGACGGCAGGGGTCTCCTACGAGCAGTACTTC. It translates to CASSPTAGVSYEQYF.

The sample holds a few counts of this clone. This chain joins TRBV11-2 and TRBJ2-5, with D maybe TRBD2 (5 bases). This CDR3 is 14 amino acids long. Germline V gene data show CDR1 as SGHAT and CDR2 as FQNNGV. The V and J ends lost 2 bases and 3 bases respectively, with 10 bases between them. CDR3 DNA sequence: TGTGCCAGCAGCTTACAGTCGCGGGAAGAGACCCAGTACTTC. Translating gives CASSLQSREETQYF.